This TCR beta chain was recorded in a study of graft-versus-host responses after intestinal transplantation. The sample holds a few counts of this clone. Only in-frame clones appear in the TCRdb table, and some are missing; sequencing was by immunoSEQ multiplex PCR. The data contain about 10,000 clones, 90% to 95% of them singletons. The germline V and J ends were trimmed by 7 bases and 4 bases, with 13 bases remaining between them. There are 13 residues in the CDR3. Looked up from germline, CDR1 is SNHLY and CDR2 is FYNNEI. The clonotype comes from a human patient who received an intestinal transplant, so some T cells may come from the graft donor. J is TRBJ1-1 and V is TRBV2; no firm D call. The sequencing here drew on PBMCs, taken 8 days after intestinal transplant. CDR3 amino acids: CASTEGRGTEAFF. The CDR3 nucleotides are TGTGCCAGCACGGAGGGCCGGGGCACTGAAGCTTTCTTT.